The 19 T cell receptor beta chains below come from one sample, sequenced in a study of OX40 agonist ivuxolimab in advanced cancers. Library generation was performed with the immunoSEQ multiplex PCR assay. Not all clones reach the TCRdb copy of this immuneACCESS table, which keeps in-frame sequences only. Checked studies attribute under half of the gap to unresolved V genes and leave the rest unexplained. The sample data list 40,000 or so clones, and over 80% of these were observed just once. The biggest ten clones account for approximately 9.7% of the sample. Sample: CD4+ or CD8+ T cells sorted from blood, taken in a trial of the OX40 agonist ivuxolimab. These receptors all come from an adult with an advanced solid tumor such as melanoma, head and neck, liver or kidney cancer.

The chain recombines TRBV7-6 with TRBJ1-2; a possible D gene is TRBD1 (5 bases). CDR3 length: 14 amino acids. Trimming left V 5 bases short and J 5 bases short, with 15 bases between. Germline-derived CDR1 and CDR2 are SGHVS and FNYEAQ. In DNA form, the CDR3 reads TGTGCCAGCAGCCTAGACAGCAGCTTATATGGCTACACCTTC. Protein product: CASSLDSSLYGYTF.

The chain uses TRBV6-5 and TRBJ2-3; possible D gene TRBD2, 6 bases. Germline CDR1 reads MNHEY; CDR2 reads SVGAGI. The CDR3 consists of 15 residues. Trimming removed 3 bases at V and 0 bases at J, with 10 bases between. The CDR3 region is CASSYRLVSTDTQYF. CDR3 sequence (DNA): TGTGCCAGCAGTTATCGACTAGTCAGCACAGATACGCAGTATTTT.

CDR3 in DNA: TGTGCCAGCAGCCCTACCGCAGGGGAGAGGACAGATACGCAGTATTTT. This sequence encodes CASSPTAGERTDTQYF. V and J are TRBV9 and TRBJ2-3; TRBD1 is a possible D gene (6 bases). Trimming pared 4 bases from V and 3 bases from J, leaving 18 bases between. The CDR3 sequence is 16 residues long. Germline V gives CDR1 SGDLS, CDR2 YYNGEE.

The V call is TRBV28, the J call TRBJ2-6; 7 bases line up with TRBD1. The length of the CDR3 is 14 residues. With V trimmed by 10 bases and J by 2 bases, 5 bases remained unmatched. Germline V lookup: CDR1 MDHEN, CDR2 SYDVKM. CDR3 loop: CATRGRPGANVLTF. The CDR3, as DNA: TGTGCCACAAGGGGGCGTCCTGGGGCCAACGTCCTGACTTTC.

The CDR3 sequence: CASSTRGAGETQYF. CDR3 sequence (DNA): TGTGCCAGTAGCACCCGGGGGGCCGGAGAGACCCAGTACTTC. The rearrangement uses TRBV19 and TRBJ2-5; D may be TRBD2 (7 bases). V lost 6 bases, J lost 4 bases, and 15 bases lay in between. This CDR3 spans 14 amino acids. Germline CDR1 and CDR2: LNHDA and SQIVND (reference sequence).

This chain joins TRBV5-1 and TRBJ2-1; 8 nucleotides match TRBD2. Losses at the gene ends were 4 bases for V and 4 bases for J; bases not matched to a gene: 13. The CDR3 length is 17 residues. In germline, CDR1 is SGHRS, CDR2 YFSETQ. The DNA of the CDR3 is TGCGCCAGCAGCCAAACGCCAGGACTAGCAACGTACAATGAGCAGTTCTTC. Residues: CASSQTPGLATYNEQFF.

V and J are TRBV6-1 and TRBJ2-7; TRBD1 is a possible D gene (6 bases). Germline V CDR1 and CDR2: MNHNS, SASEGT. This CDR3 is built from 14 residues. Trimming pared 4 bases from V and 2 bases from J, leaving 12 bases between. CDR3 sequence reads: CASSVRDIAYEQYF. In DNA, the CDR3 is TGTGCCAGCAGTGTCCGGGACATCGCCTACGAGCAGTACTTC.

The chain couples TRBV11-2 to TRBJ2-1; 10 nucleotides line up with TRBD2. The ends lost 0 bases at V and 5 bases at J; junction bases unmatched: 4. The germline V gene has CDR1 SGHAT and CDR2 FQNNGV. The CDR3 is 16 residues long. CDR3 coding DNA: TGTGCCAGCAGCTTAGATCATCTAGCGGGAGACAATGAGCAGTTCTTC. Translation gives CASSLDHLAGDNEQFF.

V gene TRBV19 combines with J gene TRBJ1-5, with 7 bases aligning to TRBD1. From germline, CDR1 is LNHDA and CDR2 SQIVND (reference sequence). CDR3 size: 14 residues. The V gene end was trimmed by 5 bases and the J gene end by 3 bases; junction bases not matched to a gene: 4. Here the CDR3 reads CASSGTDYNQPQHF. The CDR3, as DNA: TGTGCCAGTAGTGGGACAGACTACAATCAGCCCCAGCATTTT.

V and J are TRBV6-1 and TRBJ2-5; the match to TRBD2 covers 12 bases. Looked up from germline, CDR1 is MNHNS and CDR2 is SASEGT. With 5 bases clipped from V and 3 bases from J, the junction kept 4 bases outside the gene matches. The CDR3 contains 15 residues. The CDR3 sequence is CASSWTSGNEETQYF. The DNA of the CDR3 is TGTGCCAGCAGTTGGACTAGCGGGAACGAAGAGACCCAGTACTTC.

The chain employs TRBV29-1 and TRBJ2-1; no definite D call. Trimming stripped 3 bases from V and 3 bases from J, with 6 bases between. Per the germline V gene, CDR1 is SQVTM and CDR2 is ANQGSEA. The CDR3 covers 12 residues. CDR3 nucleotides: TGCAGCGTTGACGTGGGCTACAATGAGCAGTTCTTC. It translates to CSVDVGYNEQFF.

The chain couples TRBV5-5 to TRBJ2-7; TRBD1 matches at 9 bases. Trimming took 0 bases from V and 6 from J; bases not matched to a gene: 7. The germline V gene encodes CDR1 SGHKS and CDR2 YYEKEE (reference sequence). The CDR3 length is 15 residues. CDR3 in DNA: TGTGCCAGCAGCTTGGCAGGGACAGGGTCCCGCGAGCAGTACGTC. It yields the protein CASSLAGTGSREQYV.

The chain uses TRBV28 and TRBJ1-5, with 8 nucleotides matching TRBD1. The junction had 4 bases not matched to a gene; V was cut back by 5 bases and J by 4 bases. This CDR3 contains 14 residues. Germline assignment: CDR1 MDHEN and CDR2 SYDVKM. The CDR3 protein is CASSHRGSNQPQHF. The CDR3 region has the DNA TGTGCCAGCAGTCACAGGGGGAGTAATCAGCCCCAGCATTTT.

V and J are TRBV18 and TRBJ2-1; D uncertain. The germline gives CDR1 KGHSH, CDR2 LQKENI. Trimming took off 3 bases at V and 8 bases at J, with 11 bases between the two ends. The CDR3 sequence is 13 residues long. CDR3 DNA: TGTGCCAGCTCACCGGCCCTTCGGGATGAGCAGTTCTTC. Translating gives CASSPALRDEQFF.

This clone was seen once. CDR3 bases: TGTGCCAGCAGCGTATCCGGGGGCGTCGGCACCGGGGAGCTGTTTTTT. Protein: CASSVSGGVGTGELFF. The V call is TRBV9, the J call TRBJ2-2, with D perhaps assigned TRBD1 or TRBD2 (6 bases each). CDR1 is SGDLS and CDR2 is YYNGEE in the germline V gene. This CDR3 region has 16 residues. V was pared by 1 base and J by 4 bases, with 14 bases between. The entire variable domain, with the rest obtained from reference TRBV9 and TRBJ2-2, is as follows: DSGVTQTPKHLITATGQRVTLRCSPRSGDLSVYWYQQSLDQGLQFLIQYYNGEERAKGNILERFSAQQFPDLHSELNLSSLELGDSALYFCASSVSGGVGTGELFFGEGSRLTVL.

V gene TRBV19 combines with J gene TRBJ1-5; D possibly corresponds to TRBD1 (5 bases). Germline V gives CDR1 LNHDA, CDR2 SQIVND (reference sequence). Trimming stripped 6 bases from V and 3 bases from J, with 9 bases between. The CDR3 spans 13 residues. The CDR3, as DNA: TGTGCCAGTAGATTGACAGTCAATCAGCCCCAGCATTTT. As protein: CASRLTVNQPQHF.

This clone was found once. CDR3 DNA sequence: TGTGCCAGCAGTAACCGGGCCCGTGGGGGCTATGGCTACACCTTC. Its protein is CASSNRARGGYGYTF. The rearrangement joins TRBV6-5 to TRBJ1-2; D perhaps matches TRBD1 (5 bases). Per the germline V gene, CDR1 is MNHEY and CDR2 is SVGAGI. V was shortened by 5 bases and J by 4 bases, with 17 bases between the two germline ends. The length of the CDR3 is 15 residues.

This chain links TRBV28 with TRBJ1-5; no firm D call. The CDR3 length is 15 residues. The V end was cut by 7 bases, the J end by 4 bases, with 17 bases between. Germline V gene lookup returns CDR1 MDHEN and CDR2 SYDVKM. As DNA, the CDR3 is TGTGCCAGCACTCTAGGGAACTACCTAAATCAGCCCCAGCATTTT. This translates into CASTLGNYLNQPQHF.

The V gene is TRBV28, the J gene TRBJ1-1; D possibly corresponds to TRBD1 (5 bases). The CDR3 sequence is 13 residues long. Trimming took off 10 bases at V and 6 bases at J, with 18 bases between the two ends. Germline values: CDR1 MDHEN, CDR2 SYDVKM. In DNA form, the CDR3 reads TGTGCCACCGCTGGGGGACCTACCCCTGAAGCTTTCTTT. This gives the protein CATAGGPTPEAFF.